This T cell receptor (beta chain) originates from a study of blood T cell repertoires in COVID-19. CDR1 is LNHDA and CDR2 is SQIVND in the germline V gene (reference sequence). There are 15 residues in the CDR3. Trimming at V came to 3 bases and at J to 7 bases, leaving 9 bases not matched to a gene. TCRdb keeps only in-frame clones here, not all; method: immunoSEQ multiplex PCR. The data show around 380,000 clones, around 87% seen once. The TCR was taken from a man aged 25 to 45 who had recovered from COVID-19. The chain employs TRBV19 and TRBJ2-1; 7 bases fit TRBD2. Sequencing input: PBMCs or T cells enriched from blood (not recorded which). The CDR3 is CASSMGDYRRNEQFF. The CDR3, as DNA: TGTGCCAGTAGTATGGGGGACTATCGGAGAAATGAGCAGTTCTTC.